Listed below are T cell receptor beta chains from one sample, sequenced in a study of blood T cell repertoires in COVID-19. Using immunoSEQ multiplex PCR, the repertoire was profiled, and TCRdb retains in-frame clones only, with some absent. The data hold tens of thousands of clones, with about nine tenths observed a single time. The sequencing sample was made of peripheral blood. The receptors stem from a human donor in a cohort sampled during active COVID-19. Each CDR3 is given with its conserved first and last residue. A D gene is named only where the DNA matches it firmly. Rows give clone size only sometimes, using once, few, many, or a class for an expanded clone.

>TRBV6-1|TRBD1|TRBJ2-1|NA
TGTGCCAGCAGTGAATCGGACAGGGTTTTTGGCAATGAGCAGTTCTTC
CASSESDRVFGNEQFF
>TRBV7-2|TRBD2|TRBJ2-2|NA
TGTGCCAGCAGCTCCCGGAGGATGCGGGGGGCGAACACCGGGGAGCTGTTTTTT
CASSSRRMRGANTGELFF
>TRBV30|NA|TRBJ1-5|few
TGTGCCTGCGGAGGGGTTTTGAATCAGCCCCAGCATTTT
CACGGVLNQPQHF
>TRBV27|TRBD1|TRBJ1-5|NA
TGTGCCAGCAGTTTTCGGACAGGGCAGGGCAGCAATCAGCCCCAGCATTTT
CASSFRTGQGSNQPQHF
>TRBV6-5|TRBD1|TRBJ2-5|NA
TGTGCCAGCAGTAGGACAGGGAATCGGCAAGAGACCCAGTACTTC
CASSRTGNRQETQYF
>TRBV5-1|NA|TRBJ2-1|NA
TGCGCCAGCAGTCCTCCCTCCAATGAGCAGTTCTTC
CASSPPSNEQFF
>TRBV5-6|NA|TRBJ2-3|NA
TGTGCCAGCAGCTTGGGCAGGTTCGTGACAGATACGCAGTATTTT
CASSLGRFVTDTQYF
>TRBV3-1/TRBV3-2|TRBD1|TRBJ1-6|few
TGTGCCAGCAGTTTCACAGGGGATAATTCACCCCTCCACTTT
CASSFTGDNSPLHF
>TRBV7-6|TRBD2|TRBJ2-1|NA
TGTGCCAGCAGCTTAGCGGGGGGGGAGCAGTTCTTC
CASSLAGGEQFF
>TRBV6-5|NA|TRBJ1-5|few
TGTGCCAGCAGCCACCGGGGGTTTAGCAATCAGCCCCAGCATTTT
CASSHRGFSNQPQHF
>TRBV5-8|TRBD1|TRBJ1-4|NA
TGTGCCAGCAGTAAGGACAGGGGAAATGAAAAACTGTTTTTT
CASSKDRGNEKLFF